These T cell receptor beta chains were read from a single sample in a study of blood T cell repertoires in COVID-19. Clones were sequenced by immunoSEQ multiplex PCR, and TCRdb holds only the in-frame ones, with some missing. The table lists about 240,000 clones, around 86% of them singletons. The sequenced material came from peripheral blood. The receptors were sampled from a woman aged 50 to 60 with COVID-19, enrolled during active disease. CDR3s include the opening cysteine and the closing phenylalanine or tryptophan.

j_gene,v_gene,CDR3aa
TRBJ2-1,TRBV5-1,CASSLERGSNEQFF
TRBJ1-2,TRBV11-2,CASSLVGQNYGYTF
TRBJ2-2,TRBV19,CASSVPGTFNTGELFF
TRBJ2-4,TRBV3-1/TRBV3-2,CASSLLAKNIQYF
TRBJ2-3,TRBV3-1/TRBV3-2,CASSQPSPPPSGGAPDTQYF
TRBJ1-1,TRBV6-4,CASNYEGGEDAFF
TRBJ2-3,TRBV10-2,CASSATSGGASTDTQYF
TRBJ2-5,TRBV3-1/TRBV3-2,CASSHQTVPQYF
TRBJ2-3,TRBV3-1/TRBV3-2,CASSQDKRGTDTQYF
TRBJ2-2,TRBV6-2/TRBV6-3,CASSSLATGELFF
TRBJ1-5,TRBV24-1,CATSDARSNQPQHF
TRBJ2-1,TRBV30,CAWRRLAHEQFF
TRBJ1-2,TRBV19,CASSIAAGTPNGYTF
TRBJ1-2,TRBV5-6,CASSLNLGTGAPRDGYTF
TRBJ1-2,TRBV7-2,CASSLQGQLYGYTF
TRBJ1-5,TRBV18,CASSSGGRVPQHF
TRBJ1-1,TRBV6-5,CASSPRPGGVTEAFF
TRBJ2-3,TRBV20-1,CSACALVVAGGHRDTQYF
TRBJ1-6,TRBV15,CATSRKGQGNSPLHF
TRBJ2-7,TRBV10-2,CASKAPDRGAYEQYF
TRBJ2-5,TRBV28,CASSLGGEETQYF
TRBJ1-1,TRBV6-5,CASSRGGRTEAFF
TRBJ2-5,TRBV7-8,CASSQATSGGGETQYF
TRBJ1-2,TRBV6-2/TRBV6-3,CASSSQTHTGRGGYTF
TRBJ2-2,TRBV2,CASSVAGNTGELFF
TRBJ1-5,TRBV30,CAWSHLGGDQPQHF
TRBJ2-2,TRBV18,CASSPQSRAGGGNTGELFF
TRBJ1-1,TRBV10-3,CAISGTGKKDTEAFF
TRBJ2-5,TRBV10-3,CAVSGTYSQETQYF
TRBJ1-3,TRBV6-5,CASRLSSGNTIYF
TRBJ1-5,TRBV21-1,CASSHQDIDSNQPQHF
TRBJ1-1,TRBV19,CASIDILRGGHTEAFF
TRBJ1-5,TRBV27,CASSSGGINQPQHF
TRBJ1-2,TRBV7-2,CASSLSATGNYGYTF
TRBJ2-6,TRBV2,CASRVAGLAGVSGANVLTF
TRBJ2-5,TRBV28,CATKQGLSGTQYF
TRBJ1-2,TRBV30,CAWSVDAGLGYGYTF
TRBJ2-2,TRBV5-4,CASSGPLRGESGTGELFF
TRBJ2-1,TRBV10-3,CAISASGGKEQFF
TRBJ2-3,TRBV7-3,CASSSSSGGRRSTDTQYF
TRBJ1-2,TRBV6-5,CASSFRRGDLRGYTF
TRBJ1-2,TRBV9,CASSVDGTGGRKAGYTF
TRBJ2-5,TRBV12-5,CASGVAGGQETQYF
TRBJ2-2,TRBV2,CASTLEGSGELFF